The 8 T cell receptor beta chains below all came from one sample that was sequenced in a study of blood T cells in healthy people across ages. A J-beta primer mix and a sample-barcoded 5' primer were used in a second PCR of about 6 to 12 cycles. Each CDR3 protein gets one entry after TCRdb re-called the 5' RACE reads with MiXCR. Here the sample spans some 930,000 distinct CDR3 sequences, 29% being singletons. This sample also appeared in a second study, on T cells of mothers and their children.

Sample: blood. These receptors came from a woman aged 40-49 years in good health.

The chain carries TRBV14 and TRBJ1-6; the match to TRBD1 covers 7 bases. CDR3 length: 15 amino acids. The ends lost 2 bases at V and 7 bases at J; junction bases unmatched: 5. Germline values: CDR1 SGHDN, CDR2 FVKESK. The CDR3: CASSQRDSMNSPLHF. Written as DNA, the CDR3 is TGTGCCAGCAGCCAAAGGGACAGTATGAATTCACCCCTCCACTTT.

In its sample, this clonotype was seen many times. This chain links TRBV7-2 with TRBJ2-3; D call uncertain. V was pared by 9 bases and J by 2 bases, with 15 bases between. In germline, CDR1 is SGHTA, CDR2 FQGNSA. There are 14 residues in the CDR3. CDR3 sequence: CASPLGRLTDTQYF. As DNA, the CDR3 is TGTGCCAGTCCGCTCGGCAGACTCACAGATACGCAGTATTTT.

This clonotype was recorded many times. The chain uses TRBV4-3 and TRBJ2-7, with 10 bases matching TRBD2. The CDR3 spans 21 residues. The V and J ends lost 0 bases and 2 bases, in that order; junction bases with no gene match: 19. Looked up from germline, CDR1 is LGHNA and CDR2 is YSLEER. Written as DNA, the CDR3 is TGCGCCAGCAGCCAAGATCTCTCGTGGGGAGGACTAGCGGAGAACACCTACGAGCAGTACTTC. Residues: CASSQDLSWGGLAENTYEQYF.

About this clonotype: A much larger clone is a single base away; this may be a read error. This chain uses TRBV7-9 with TRBJ1-1; D remains unclear. Germline V CDR1 and CDR2: SEHNR, FQNEAQ (reference sequence). The length of the CDR3 is 14 residues. The CDR3 nucleotides are TGTGCCGGCAGCTTAGTATCAGGGAACACTGAAGCTTTCTTT. This gives the protein CAGSLVSGNTEAFF. Full variable domain (missing parts from reference TRBV7-9 and TRBJ1-1): DTGVSQNPRHKITKRGQNVTFRCDPISEHNRLYWYRQTLGQGPEFLTYFQNEAQLEKSRLLSDRFSAERPKGSFSTLEIQRTEQGDSAMYLCAGSLVSGNTEAFFGQGTRLTVV.

J is TRBJ1-2 and V is TRBV6-5; TRBD1 is a possible D gene (5 bases). The V gene's germline CDR1 is MNHEY and CDR2 SVGAGI. The CDR3 has 12 residues. V shed 6 bases and J shed 7 bases, with 12 bases lying between them. The CDR3 DNA is TGTGCCAGCAGCTTACCGGGGGGTGGCTACACCTTC. As protein: CASSLPGGGYTF.

This clonotype was picked up a small number of times. This may be a read error, as it is one base from a much larger clone. V is TRBV6-4 and J is TRBJ2-5; D gene unclear. V was shortened by 5 bases and J by 11 bases, with 21 bases between the two germline ends. CDR3 length: 14 amino acids. Germline CDR1 and CDR2: MRHNA and SNTAGT. The CDR3 coding sequence is TGTGCCAGCAGTCCTAACCTAGGAGTCAATGAGCAGTACTTC. It translates to CASSPNLGVNEQYF.

The J gene is TRBJ1-1, the V gene TRBV6-2 or TRBV6-3; TRBD1 is a possible D gene (6 bases). From germline, CDR1 is MNHEY and CDR2 SVGEGT. V was pared by 7 bases and J by 1 base, with 13 bases between. The CDR3 runs 14 residues. The CDR3 sequence is CASTGTRGNTEAFF. CDR3 in DNA: TGTGCCAGCACCGGGACAAGGGGGAACACTGAAGCTTTCTTT.

This clonotype appeared a few times. The chain is built from TRBV9 and TRBJ1-5; D call uncertain. Germline CDR1 is SGDLS and CDR2 is YYNGEE. V dropped 3 bases and J dropped 6 bases, with 16 bases sitting between them. The CDR3 contains 15 residues. CDR3 loop: CASSERGEISQPQHF. CDR3 DNA sequence: TGTGCCAGCAGCGAGCGGGGTGAAATTAGTCAGCCCCAGCATTTT.